The clone carrying this TCR beta chain showed up just once. The data stem from a study of blood T cell repertoires in COVID-19. Study as a whole: COVID-19 samples, acute and convalescent, were from the United States, Italy and Spain. T cells, B-cell-depleted T cells, or PBMCs supplied cDNA or gDNA.

The V gene lost 5 bases and the J gene lost 8 bases, with 18 bases spanning the gap. This CDR3 comprises 15 residues. Germline CDR1 LNHDA, CDR2 SQIVND (reference sequence). In the authors' workflow: The authors estimated nucleated cell counts from reference gene primer amplification. TCRdb keeps only in-frame clones here, not all; method: immunoSEQ multiplex PCR. The V and J calls and clone size are taken from that table; D and trimming were inferred from the DNA. The repertoire has 150,000 to 200,000 clones, roughly nine tenths of them found once; the top ten carry around 7%. V is TRBV19 and J is TRBJ1-4, with a possible D match to TRBD1 (6 bases). What was sequenced was peripheral blood. The TCR originated in a man aged 35 to 55 with acute or convalescent COVID-19. The CDR3 nucleotides read TGTGCCAGTAGTGCCTCTACAGGGTTTTGGGAAAAACTGTTTTTT. This sequence encodes CASSASTGFWEKLFF.